This passage covers 21 T cell receptor beta chains from one sample sequenced in a study of cytomegalovirus exposure and HLA in healthy donors. This PCR relied on a set of 60 Vbeta primers and 13 Jbeta primers. Using immunoSEQ multiplex PCR, the repertoire was profiled, and TCRdb retains in-frame clones only, with some absent. The data contain 100,000 or so clones, roughly 70% of them singletons. Sequenced material: PBMCs. The receptors stem from a man in his fifties or sixties in good health and CMV-seronegative.

The count of this clone is one. The V and J genes are TRBV5-1 and TRBJ2-2, with a weak D call TRBD1 (5 bases). CDR3 length equals 14 residues. CDR1 is SGHRS, CDR2 YFSETQ, per germline. Trimming left V 0 bases short and J 7 bases short, with 10 bases between. The DNA of the CDR3 is TGCGCCAGCAGCTTGGACAGGCTTGTCGGGGAGCTGTTTTTT. Translated: CASSLDRLVGELFF.

The chain joins TRBV4-3 to TRBJ2-7, with TRBD1 matching over 10 bases. The CDR3 length is 14 residues. V shed 5 bases and J 6 bases; nucleotides not matched to a gene: 7. Germline V lookup: CDR1 LGHNA, CDR2 YSLEER. In DNA, the CDR3 is TGCGCCAGCAGCGGTGACCGGACAGGGGGCGAGCAGTACTTC. Encoded protein: CASSGDRTGGEQYF.

The chain is built from TRBV19 and TRBJ2-2; D may be TRBD2 (5 bases). The V gene's germline CDR1 is LNHDA and CDR2 SQIVND (reference sequence). The CDR3 is 13 amino acids. V lost 3 bases to trimming and J lost 6 bases, with 8 bases between them. The CDR3: CASSISGSGELFF. CDR3 sequence (DNA): TGTGCCAGTAGTATCAGCGGATCCGGGGAGCTGTTTTTT.

A single count supports this clone. The chain recombines TRBV7-2 with TRBJ1-2; the D gene is possibly TRBD1 (5 bases). Germline CDR1 is SGHTA and CDR2 is FQGNSA. Trimming cost V 2 bases and J 6 bases, with 10 bases left between them. The CDR3 is made up of 13 amino acids. CDR3 DNA: TGTGCCAGCAGCTTACAGGGTACTCATGGCTACACCTTC. Its translation is CASSLQGTHGYTF.

The V gene is TRBV15, the J gene TRBJ2-1; weak D call: TRBD2 (5 bases). The germline gives CDR1 LNHNV, CDR2 YYDKDF (reference sequence). V gave up 6 bases and J gave up 9 bases, with 18 bases separating them. This CDR3 spans 14 amino acids. CDR3 coding DNA: TGTGCCACCAGGAAAGGTGGTGAGGGCAGTGAGCAGTTCTTC. This translates into CATRKGGEGSEQFF.

This clone was counted a few times. The rearrangement joins TRBV28 to TRBJ2-7, with 7 bases aligning to TRBD2. Looked up from germline, CDR1 is MDHEN and CDR2 is SYDVKM. V gave up 5 bases and J gave up 5 bases; unmatched junction bases: 12. This CDR3 is built from 15 residues. CDR3 DNA sequence: TGTGCCAGCAGTACGAGGCGGGAGTTAAACAACGAGCAGTACTTC. Translation gives CASSTRRELNNEQYF.

The chain links TRBV10-3 to TRBJ1-2; 12 nucleotides match TRBD1. The CDR3 runs 16 residues. Per the germline V gene, CDR1 is ENHRY and CDR2 is SYGVKD. V dropped 2 bases and J dropped 5; count of bases not matched to a gene: 6. This CDR3 is CAISEPGTGGRYGYTF. The CDR3, as DNA: TGTGCCATCAGTGAGCCAGGGACAGGGGGCAGGTATGGCTACACCTTC.

This clone was seen a handful of times. The genes are TRBV27 and TRBJ2-7; 10 bases fit TRBD1. Germline trimming cut 6 bases from V and 2 bases from J; bases unmatched to any gene: 4. Germline CDR1 reads MNHEY; CDR2 reads SMNVEV (reference sequence). The CDR3 spans 14 residues. CDR3 coding DNA: TGTGCCAGCAGCCACGGGACAGGGGCCTACGAGCAGTACTTC. It translates to CASSHGTGAYEQYF.

This clone occurred once. The rearrangement links TRBV29-1 to TRBJ1-4, with TRBD1 identical over 7 bases. Per germline, CDR1 SQVTM and CDR2 ANQGSEA. The CDR3 covers 13 residues. Unmatched junction bases numbered 6, after V lost 4 bases and J lost 7 bases. CDR3 protein: CSVADRVGEKLFF. CDR3 nucleotides: TGCAGCGTTGCCGACAGGGTCGGTGAAAAACTGTTTTTT.

The chain uses TRBV5-1 and TRBJ2-3; D is undetermined. V gave up 4 bases and J gave up 2 bases, with 17 bases separating them. CDR1 and CDR2 (germline): SGHRS, YFSETQ. This CDR3 comprises 16 residues. The CDR3 is CASSRPTTEATDTQYF. CDR3 DNA: TGCGCCAGCAGCCGACCCACCACAGAAGCCACAGATACGCAGTATTTT.

The chain carries TRBV7-3 and TRBJ2-7; 14 bases fit TRBD2. The CDR3 is made up of 15 amino acids. Looked up from germline, CDR1 is SGHTA and CDR2 is FQGTGA. With 5 bases clipped from V and 4 bases from J, the junction kept 4 bases outside the gene matches. Here the CDR3 DNA reads TGTGCCAGCAGCGTGGGACTAGCGGGAGAGTACGAGCAGTACTTC. This translates into CASSVGLAGEYEQYF.

The chain employs TRBV9 and TRBJ2-3; 12 bases map to TRBD1. CDR1 is SGDLS, CDR2 YYNGEE, per germline. The CDR3 contains 15 residues. The junction had 3 bases not matched to a gene; V was cut back by 5 bases and J by 2 bases. The CDR3 region is CASRGGQGATDTQYF. CDR3 bases: TGTGCCAGCAGGGGGGGACAGGGGGCCACAGATACGCAGTATTTT.

V and J are TRBV18 and TRBJ1-5; D is uncertain. V was trimmed by 1 base and J by 7 bases, leaving 14 bases between them. This CDR3 is built from 15 residues. The germline gives CDR1 KGHSH, CDR2 LQKENI. For the CDR3, the DNA is TGTGCCAGCTCACCACTCGCCGGGGTTGGGCAGCCCCAGCATTTT. This codes for CASSPLAGVGQPQHF.

The chain joins TRBV7-9 to TRBJ2-7; 10 nucleotides agree with TRBD1. Germline CDR1 is SEHNR and CDR2 is FQNEAQ (reference sequence). V trimming: 5 bases; J trimming: 3 bases; junction bases outside the gene matches: 4. This CDR3 is built from 14 residues. The CDR3 region is CASSPRDRGYEQYF. CDR3 DNA: TGTGCCAGCAGCCCGCGGGACAGGGGCTACGAGCAGTACTTC.

As concerns this clone: Other DNA sequences in this sample translate to the same CDR3. The chain carries TRBV5-1 and TRBJ2-1; 12 nucleotides agree with TRBD2. Germline V gives CDR1 SGHRS, CDR2 YFSETQ. The junction had 0 bases not matched to a gene; V was cut back by 1 base and J by 1 base. The CDR3 extends over 16 amino acids. The CDR3 coding sequence is TGCGCCAGCAGCTTGCTAGCGGGAGGGTCCTACAATGAGCAGTTCTTC. Its protein is CASSLLAGGSYNEQFF.

The CDR3 region has the DNA TGTGCCATCAGTGACGGGGGTGACTATGGCTACACCTTC. This translates into CAISDGGDYGYTF. The genes are TRBV10-3 and TRBJ1-2; TRBD1 is a possible D gene (5 bases). V was shortened by 3 bases and J by 3 bases, with 8 bases between the two germline ends. Germline CDR1 is ENHRY and CDR2 is SYGVKD. This CDR3 contains 13 residues.

The chain couples TRBV7-6 to TRBJ2-3; no clear D gene. Deletions cut 2 bases from V and 3 bases from J, with 3 bases between. The CDR3 covers 12 residues. Germline CDR1 is SGHVS and CDR2 is FNYEAQ. CDR3 sequence: CASSLQTDTQYF. The CDR3 DNA sequence: TGTGCCAGCAGCTTACAGACAGATACGCAGTATTTT.

This chain uses TRBV21-1 with TRBJ2-3; the table's D gene call, TRBD2, was not cross checked with the DNA. TRBV21-1 is recorded as a pseudogene. The CDR3 loop spans 17 amino acids. CDR3 nucleotide sequence: TGTGCCAGCAGCACAACCCGGGTGGGTCCCAGCACAGATACGCAGTATTTT. Protein: CASSTTRVGPSTDTQYF.

V gene TRBV19 combines with J gene TRBJ2-7; no firm D call. This CDR3 is 15 amino acids long. V was shortened by 3 bases and J by 0 bases, with 12 bases between the two germline ends. The germline V gene encodes CDR1 LNHDA and CDR2 SQIVND (reference sequence). The DNA for the CDR3 is TGTGCCAGTAGTATCTCCCTAGTGCCCTCCTACGAGCAGTACTTC. This gives the protein CASSISLVPSYEQYF.

The CDR3 loop reads CASSRSDSTYEQYF. CDR3 in DNA: TGTGCCAGCAGCCGTTCGGACAGTACCTACGAGCAGTACTTC. The rearrangement links TRBV5-4 to TRBJ2-7; weak D call: TRBD1 (6 bases). CDR3 length: 14 amino acids. Germline V lookup: CDR1 SGHNT, CDR2 YYREEE (reference sequence). The V and J ends lost 4 bases and 2 bases respectively, with 13 bases between them.

The V call is TRBV19, the J call TRBJ2-5; no clear D. The J call could be wrong; TRBJ2-7 is a better fit for the DNA end. The CDR3 has 13 residues. The germline CDR1 and CDR2 sequences are LNHDA and SQIVND (reference sequence). DNA of the CDR3: TGTGCCAGTAGTACAACCCTCTCCTACGAGCAGTACTTC. Its protein product is CASSTTLSYEQYF.